A single sample is the source of the 31 T cell receptor beta chains below, sequenced in a study of cytomegalovirus exposure and HLA in healthy donors. 60 Vbeta and 13 Jbeta primers were used in PCR. The protocol was immunoSEQ multiplex PCR, while the TCRdb copy is restricted to in-frame clones and leaves out a portion. This sample has approximately 130,000 clones; over 70% occur once, and the top ten carry approximately 1.5%. The specimen was PBMCs. These TCRs come from a woman aged 40 to 55 in good health and CMV-seronegative.

This sequence joins TRBV9 and TRBJ2-3; D uncertain. The CDR3 runs to 15 residues. Trimming took 0 bases from V and 0 from J, leaving 8 bases between them. In germline, CDR1 is SGDLS, CDR2 YYNGEE. DNA of the CDR3: TGTGCCAGCAGCGTAGTAGCAACTAGCACAGATACGCAGTATTTT. Residues: CASSVVATSTDTQYF.

This clone has only one observation. The chain joins TRBV7-9 to TRBJ1-1, with a tentative D call TRBD1 (5 bases). The CDR3 has 17 residues. Trimming pared 1 base from V and 4 bases from J, leaving 19 bases between. From germline, CDR1 is SEHNR and CDR2 FQNEAQ (reference sequence). The chain's CDR3 is CASSLGDLRARFTEAFF. CDR3 coding DNA: TGTGCCAGCAGCTTAGGGGACTTAAGGGCACGGTTCACTGAAGCTTTCTTT.

This clone was observed a handful of times. This sequence joins TRBV27 and TRBJ1-1; 9 positions match TRBD1. CDR3 size: 11 residues. CDR1 is MNHEY, CDR2 SMNVEV, per germline (reference sequence). The ends lost 4 bases at V and 9 bases at J; junction bases unmatched: 0. CDR3 coding DNA: TGTGCCAGCAGTTACAGGGGGCAAGCTTTCTTT. As protein: CASSYRGQAFF.

This chain joins TRBV5-1 and TRBJ2-5, with 12 bases matching TRBD2. This CDR3 region has 16 residues. Germline V lookup: CDR1 SGHRS, CDR2 YFSETQ. The junction had 7 bases not matched to a gene; V was cut back by 2 bases and J by 5 bases. The CDR3 sequence is CASSFSSGGAGETQYF. The DNA for the CDR3 is TGCGCCAGCAGCTTTTCTAGCGGGGGGGCCGGGGAGACCCAGTACTTC. The variable domain in full, completed from reference TRBV5-1 and TRBJ2-5, reads KAGVTQTPRYLIKTRGQQVTLSCSPISGHRSVSWYQQTPGQGLQFLFEYFSETQRNKGNFPGRFSGRQFSNSRSEMNVSTLELGDSALYLCASSFSSGGAGETQYFGPGTRLLVL.

J is TRBJ2-7 and V is TRBV15; 12 bases match TRBD2. The CDR3 is 18 residues long. Germline values: CDR1 LNHNV, CDR2 YYDKDF (reference sequence). The ends lost 0 bases at V and 3 bases at J; junction bases unmatched: 9. CDR3 in amino acids: CATSRDPSGGATFYEQYF. The CDR3, as DNA: TGTGCCACCAGCAGAGACCCTAGCGGGGGGGCAACTTTCTACGAGCAGTACTTC. Looking up the rest from reference TRBV15 and TRBJ2-7 gives the full variable domain: DAMVIQNPRYQVTQFGKPVTLSCSQTLNHNVMYWYQQKSSQAPKLLFHYYDKDFNNEADTPDNFQSRRPNTSFCFLDIRSPGLGDTAMYLCATSRDPSGGATFYEQYFGPGTRLTVT.

The chain joins TRBV25-1 to TRBJ1-6; D may be TRBD1 (6 bases). This CDR3 comprises 15 residues. The germline CDR1 and CDR2 sequences are MGHDK and SYGVNS. With 4 bases removed from V and 9 bases from J, the gap between germline ends came to 16 bases. The CDR3 DNA sequence: TGTGCCAGCAGTGCCACGAAGGGGGAAGGTTCACCCCTCCACTTT. Translating gives CASSATKGEGSPLHF.

This clone turned up a few times. V usage is TRBV4-3 and J usage is TRBJ1-3; D not resolved. Trimming removed 0 bases at V and 1 base at J, with 10 bases between. Germline CDR1 is LGHNA and CDR2 is YSLEER. This CDR3 is built from 16 residues. CDR3 sequence reads: CASSQEAGSSGNTIYF. Written as DNA, the CDR3 is TGCGCCAGCAGCCAAGAAGCGGGTTCTTCTGGAAACACCATATATTTT.

V and J are TRBV7-6 and TRBJ1-3; D possibly corresponds to TRBD1 (5 bases). Germline CDR1 is SGHVS and CDR2 is FNYEAQ. V lost 4 bases and J 0 bases, leaving 10 bases between the germline ends. The CDR3 runs to 15 residues. This chain's CDR3 is CASSSGTNSGNTIYF. Here the CDR3 DNA reads TGTGCCAGCAGCTCCGGGACTAACTCTGGAAACACCATATATTTT.

V gene TRBV10-3 combines with J gene TRBJ1-1; TRBD1 matches at 8 bases. This CDR3 is built from 13 residues. V was pared by 0 bases and J by 10 bases, with 4 bases of the junction left unmatched. Germline CDR1 ENHRY, CDR2 SYGVKD. This chain's CDR3 is CAISESARGLAFF. DNA of the CDR3: TGTGCCATCAGTGAGTCCGCCAGGGGGCTAGCTTTCTTT.

This chain links TRBV10-3 with TRBJ2-1; D perhaps matches TRBD1 (6 bases). Germline V lookup: CDR1 ENHRY, CDR2 SYGVKD. With 2 bases removed from V and 4 bases from J, the gap between germline ends came to 12 bases. The CDR3 extends over 15 amino acids. The CDR3 nucleotides are TGTGCCATCAGTGAGAGGGGCGGACAGTACAATGAGCAGTTCTTC. It codes for CAISERGGQYNEQFF.

The chain recombines TRBV6-5 with TRBJ2-1; possible D gene TRBD2, 6 bases. V shed 2 bases and J shed 6 bases, with 14 bases lying between them. This CDR3 is built from 15 residues. Germline assignment: CDR1 MNHEY and CDR2 SVGAGI. The CDR3 protein is CASSYAGRAANEQFF. CDR3 DNA: TGTGCCAGCAGTTACGCGGGGCGGGCCGCCAATGAGCAGTTCTTC.

The chain links TRBV4-2 to TRBJ2-7, with D possibly matching TRBD2 (5 bases). V was shortened by 1 base and J by 3 bases, with 10 bases between the two germline ends. Germline V lookup: CDR1 LGHNA, CDR2 YNFKEQ. The CDR3 spans 14 residues. The CDR3 region has the DNA TGTGCCAGCAGCCAAGGTCCCGGGGACTACGAGCAGTACTTC. It encodes CASSQGPGDYEQYF.

This clone appeared a few times. This chain joins TRBV10-3 and TRBJ2-5, with 7 bases matching TRBD2. Looked up from germline, CDR1 is ENHRY and CDR2 is SYGVKD. The CDR3 consists of 17 residues. The V and J ends lost 4 bases and 4 bases, in that order; junction bases with no gene match: 15. The CDR3 loop reads CAISASYGGGKGETQYF. CDR3 sequence (DNA): TGTGCCATCAGTGCTTCTTATGGGGGGGGGAAAGGAGAGACCCAGTACTTC.

CDR3 loop: CASSDIYSNQPQHF. The CDR3 nucleotides read TGTGCCAGCAGTGACATCTATAGCAATCAGCCCCAGCATTTT. The J gene is TRBJ1-5, the V gene TRBV2; D gene ambiguous. Germline lookup yields CDR1 SNHLY and CDR2 FYNNEI. This CDR3 region has 14 residues. Trimming cost V 3 bases and J 0 bases, with 6 bases left between them.

This clone was counted a single time. The chain is built from TRBV5-1 and TRBJ1-5; 7 bases agree with TRBD1. The junction had 2 bases not matched to a gene; V was cut back by 0 bases and J by 2 bases. CDR1 is SGHRS, CDR2 YFSETQ, per germline. The length of the CDR3 is 15 residues. CDR3 sequence reads: CASSLGQGGNQPQHF. The CDR3 DNA sequence: TGCGCCAGCAGCTTGGGACAGGGTGGCAATCAGCCCCAGCATTTT.

This clone has just one count. V and J are TRBV7-2 and TRBJ2-5; no clear D gene. Trimming cost V 5 bases and J 9 bases, with 13 bases left between them. The length of the CDR3 is 12 residues. The germline CDR1 and CDR2 sequences are SGHTA and FQGNSA. The CDR3: CASSTHAGSQYF. CDR3 coding DNA: TGTGCCAGCAGCACCCATGCCGGGTCCCAGTACTTC.

The V and J genes are TRBV6-4 and TRBJ1-1; the D gene is possibly TRBD1 (5 bases). The CDR3 spans 16 residues. The ends were cut back, 2 bases at V and 2 bases at J, with 15 bases in the middle. Germline V gives CDR1 MRHNA, CDR2 SNTAGT. In DNA form, the CDR3 reads TGTGCCAGCAGTGACCGGACCGTTGGGGCTAACACTGAAGCTTTCTTT. Amino acids: CASSDRTVGANTEAFF.

CDR3: CASSFDKNQPQHF. CDR3 sequence (DNA): TGTGCCAGCAGCTTTGACAAGAATCAGCCCCAGCATTTT. The chain carries TRBV5-6 and TRBJ1-5; D unclear. The CDR3 spans 13 residues. Trimming removed 2 bases at V and 4 bases at J, with 7 bases between. CDR1 is SGHDT and CDR2 is YYEEEE in the germline V gene.

The chain recombines TRBV6-6 with TRBJ1-4; perhaps TRBD1 as D (6 bases). The CDR3 consists of 15 residues. V was shortened by 6 bases and J by 7 bases, with 18 bases between the two germline ends. The germline gives CDR1 MNHNY, CDR2 SVGAGI (reference sequence). This CDR3 is CASSPYDRPTEKLFF. CDR3 nucleotides: TGTGCCAGCAGCCCGTACGACAGGCCCACTGAAAAACTGTTTTTT.

This clone was recorded once. V gene TRBV9 combines with J gene TRBJ1-1; TRBD1 matches at 8 bases. The CDR3 loop spans 15 amino acids. The trim removed 2 bases at V and 4 bases at J, leaving 7 bases unmatched. Per germline, CDR1 SGDLS and CDR2 YYNGEE. DNA of the CDR3: TGTGCCAGCAGCGTTAGACAGGGGTTGGCCACTGAAGCTTTCTTT. Its translation: CASSVRQGLATEAFF.

In DNA form, the CDR3 reads TGTGCCAGCAACCGTGGACAGAACTATGGCTACACCTTC. Its translation is CASNRGQNYGYTF. This rearrangement joins TRBV6-6 to TRBJ1-2; the D gene is possibly TRBD1 (6 bases). The CDR3 is made up of 13 amino acids. Looked up from germline, CDR1 is MNHNY and CDR2 is SVGAGI (reference sequence). V was clipped by 7 bases and J by 2 bases, with 11 bases between them.

The rearrangement uses TRBV30 and TRBJ2-1; 13 bases match TRBD2. CDR1 and CDR2 (germline): GTSNPN, SVGIG (reference sequence). CDR3 size: 18 residues. With 4 bases clipped from V and 0 bases from J, the junction kept 9 bases outside the gene matches. The chain's CDR3 is CAWTPRTSGGLSYNEQFF. The CDR3 DNA follows: TGTGCCTGGACCCCCCGGACTAGCGGGGGCCTCTCCTACAATGAGCAGTTCTTC.

The rearrangement uses TRBV7-6 and TRBJ2-5, with 12 positions matching TRBD2. Germline CDR1 SGHVS, CDR2 FNYEAQ. V shed 5 bases, J shed 2 bases, and the junction held 15 bases outside the gene matches. The CDR3 loop spans 19 amino acids. The CDR3 region has the DNA TGTGCCAGCAGCCATGCCGGGACTAGCGGGCCGAACTTACAAGAGACCCAGTACTTC. Translating it yields CASSHAGTSGPNLQETQYF.

The table lists this clone with a count of one. The chain couples TRBV5-1 to TRBJ1-4, with 10 bases lining up with TRBD1. The junction had 4 bases not matched to a gene; V was cut back by 4 bases and J by 7 bases. The CDR3 is made up of 14 amino acids. Germline V lookup: CDR1 SGHRS, CDR2 YFSETQ. The DNA for the CDR3 is TGCGCCAGCAGCCCTGGACAGGGGGGTGAAAAACTGTTTTTT. It is translated as CASSPGQGGEKLFF.

Only a few counts were recorded for this clone. The rearrangement joins TRBV6-1 to TRBJ1-1, with 7 positions matching TRBD1. The V gene end was trimmed by 4 bases and the J gene end by 4 bases; junction bases not matched to a gene: 15. Germline loops: CDR1 MNHNS, CDR2 SASEGT. The CDR3 spans 17 residues. CDR3 region: CASSGGTVGITGTEAFF. The DNA of the CDR3 is TGTGCCAGCAGTGGGGGGACAGTCGGGATTACGGGCACTGAAGCTTTCTTT.

The V call is TRBV7-9, the J call TRBJ2-2, with 10 bases fitting TRBD1. With 5 bases clipped from V and 4 bases from J, the junction kept 7 bases outside the gene matches. Germline CDR1 reads SEHNR; CDR2 reads FQNEAQ (reference sequence). This CDR3 spans 16 amino acids. This chain's CDR3 is CASSLPGQGTTGELFF. As DNA, the CDR3 is TGTGCCAGCAGCCTCCCGGGACAGGGGACCACCGGGGAGCTGTTTTTT.

The chain joins TRBV6-1 to TRBJ1-1; D unresolved. This CDR3 has 13 residues. The germline V and J ends were trimmed by 6 bases and 1 base, with 9 bases remaining between them. The germline V gene encodes CDR1 MNHNS and CDR2 SASEGT. The CDR3 reads CASRILGNTEAFF. In DNA form, the CDR3 reads TGTGCCAGCAGGATCCTAGGGAACACTGAAGCTTTCTTT.

This clone has more than one count but fewer than ten. The chain carries TRBV11-2 and TRBJ2-1, with 10 bases that match TRBD2. V shed 5 bases and J 5 bases; nucleotides not matched to a gene: 9. The CDR3 consists of 16 residues. CDR1 and CDR2 (germline): SGHAT, FQNNGV. The CDR3 nucleotides read TGTGCCAGCAGCCTTTCCAAGCGGGGGGGTAACAATGAGCAGTTCTTC. It yields the protein CASSLSKRGGNNEQFF. Filled out from reference TRBV11-2 and TRBJ2-1, the complete variable domain reads EAGVAQSPRYKIIEKRQSVAFWCNPISGHATLYWYQQILGQGPKLLIQFQNNGVVDDSQLPKDRFSAERLKGVDSTLKIQPAKLEDSAVYLCASSLSKRGGNNEQFFGPGTRLTVL.

The chain employs TRBV19 and TRBJ2-7; TRBD2 matches at 8 bases. Trimming took 10 bases from V and 6 from J; bases not matched to a gene: 17. Germline lookup yields CDR1 LNHDA and CDR2 SQIVND (reference sequence). This CDR3 is built from 15 residues. The CDR3, as DNA: TGTGCCACCTCCCCTACTAGCGGTCGGGGGTCCGAGCAGTACTTC. Translating gives CATSPTSGRGSEQYF.

The V and J genes are TRBV4-2 and TRBJ1-5; TRBD1 might be the D (6 bases). Germline CDR1 reads LGHNA; CDR2 reads YNFKEQ. The V end lost 1 base, the J end lost 6 bases, and 16 bases lay between the germline ends. This CDR3 has 16 residues. The chain's CDR3 is CASSQGGPLLTQPQHF. In DNA form, the CDR3 reads TGTGCCAGCAGCCAAGGGGGGCCGCTATTGACTCAGCCCCAGCATTTT.

The rearrangement joins TRBV6-5 to TRBJ2-2; 7 bases fit TRBD1. CDR3 length: 16 residues. J was trimmed by 2 bases and V by 4 bases; bases with no gene match: 7. Germline-derived CDR1 and CDR2 are MNHEY and SVGAGI. The CDR3 DNA sequence: TGTGCCAGCAGTTCAGCCGGGACAGCAAACACCGGGGAGCTGTTTTTT. Protein product: CASSSAGTANTGELFF.